The source of this T cell receptor (beta chain) is a study of post-analysis software for immune sequencing data. Study results and caveats: TRBV segments more frequent in patients than in controls numbered five and included TRBV5-6, TRBV5-1 and TRBV20-1.

This clonotype has just one count. The antigen is unknown. V shed 4 bases and J shed 3 bases, with 9 bases lying between them. CDR3 length: 14 residues. The germline V gene encodes CDR1 MNHNY and CDR2 SVGAGI (reference sequence). cDNA libraries for TCR beta contained unique molecular identifiers. Each CDR3 protein gets one entry after TCRdb re-called the PCR reads with MiXCR. The data contain 800,000 to 950,000 distinct CDR3 sequences, approximately 53% of them singletons. Sequencing was performed on blood. The TCR was taken from a girl aged 10-17 years with multiple sclerosis. The rearrangement joins TRBV6-6 to TRBJ2-2, with D uncertain. The CDR3 loop reads CASSSGPYTGELFF. As DNA, the CDR3 is TGTGCCAGCAGTTCCGGACCCTACACCGGGGAGCTGTTTTTT.